The clone carrying this T cell receptor (beta chain) was seen a handful of times. Its antigen is currently unknown. These data come from a study of OX40 agonist ivuxolimab in advanced cancers. Broader study findings: Nonresponders included some who also had low normalized T-cell clonal expansion. Researchers did not determine the expanded peripheral T cells' antigen specificity.

The assay was immunoSEQ multiplex PCR, and TCRdb's table has in-frame clones only and misses some. The repertoire holds 44,000 or so clones, with 80% as singletons. Sequenced material: CD4+ or CD8+ T cells sorted from blood, taken in a trial of the OX40 agonist ivuxolimab. This sequence was found in an adult with an advanced solid tumor such as melanoma, head and neck, liver or kidney cancer.

The CDR3 DNA reads as TGTGCCAGCAGCTTAGTTGGACTAGCAAACAATGAGCAGTTCTTC. It encodes CASSLVGLANNEQFF. The chain carries TRBV7-6 and TRBJ2-1; TRBD2 agrees at 8 bases. The length of the CDR3 is 15 residues. V lost 1 base and J lost 5; bases outside the gene matches: 4. Germline V gives CDR1 SGHVS, CDR2 FNYEAQ.